These T cell receptor beta chains were read from a single sample in a study of shared clonotypes between healthy human individuals. Measured with immunoSEQ multiplex PCR; TCRdb has only the in-frame clones, and not every one. The sample has under 2,000,000 clones, approximately 94% seen once. Material for sequencing was naive CD8+ T cells sorted from blood. These receptors were collected from a man between 18 and 29 years old in good health. Both conserved end residues are part of each CDR3. D genes are given only for firm matches. Expanded clones are given a class, and other clones once, few, many or no size at all.

cdr3_aa: CASSQDLGGGTVNYEQYF
cdr3_nt: TGCGCCAGCAGCCAAGATTTGGGTGGGGGGACAGTGAACTACGAGCAGTACTTC
j_call: TRBJ2-7
clone_size: .
v_call: TRBV4-3
d_call: .

cdr3_aa: CASSLVVAGTGELFF
cdr3_nt: TGTGCCAGCAGTTTAGTGGTAGCGGGCACCGGGGAGCTGTTTTTT
j_call: TRBJ2-2
clone_size: .
v_call: TRBV28
d_call: TRBD2

cdr3_aa: CASSFVGYPGELFF
cdr3_nt: TGTGCCAGCAGTTTTGTAGGGTATCCCGGGGAGCTGTTTTTT
j_call: TRBJ2-2
clone_size: .
v_call: TRBV28
d_call: .

cdr3_aa: CASSLAGGSYNEQFF
cdr3_nt: TGTGCCAGTAGCCTAGCGGGGGGGTCCTACAATGAGCAGTTCTTC
j_call: TRBJ2-1
clone_size: .
v_call: TRBV19
d_call: TRBD2

cdr3_aa: CASSQLEENTDTQYF
cdr3_nt: TGCGCCAGCAGCCAGCTGGAGGAGAACACAGATACGCAGTATTTT
j_call: TRBJ2-3
clone_size: .
v_call: TRBV4-3
d_call: .

cdr3_aa: CASSLVPGGLQETQYF
cdr3_nt: TGTGCCAGCAGCTTAGTCCCGGGGGGGCTGCAAGAGACCCAGTACTTC
j_call: TRBJ2-5
clone_size: .
v_call: TRBV7-2
d_call: TRBD2

cdr3_aa: CATADGFYGYTF
cdr3_nt: TGTGCCACCGCGGACGGTTTCTATGGCTACACCTTC
j_call: TRBJ1-2
clone_size: once
v_call: TRBV28
d_call: .

cdr3_aa: CASSLGVAGAYNEQFF
cdr3_nt: TGTGCCAGCAGCTTAGGGGTAGCGGGAGCATACAATGAGCAGTTCTTC
j_call: TRBJ2-1
clone_size: once
v_call: TRBV7-6
d_call: TRBD2

cdr3_aa: CASSQDGPGPEYNEQFF
cdr3_nt: TGCGCCAGCAGCCAAGATGGGCCCGGGCCAGAGTACAATGAGCAGTTCTTC
j_call: TRBJ2-1
clone_size: .
v_call: TRBV4-1
d_call: .

cdr3_aa: CASSSVWPANTGELFF
cdr3_nt: TGTGCCAGCAGCTCCGTTTGGCCTGCGAACACCGGGGAGCTGTTTTTT
j_call: TRBJ2-2
clone_size: .
v_call: TRBV11-2
d_call: .

cdr3_aa: CASGAWTDLGETQYF
cdr3_nt: TGTGCCAGCGGTGCCTGGACGGACCTGGGGGAGACCCAGTACTTC
j_call: TRBJ2-5
clone_size: .
v_call: TRBV2
d_call: .

cdr3_aa: CASSPSQGGYTDTQYF
cdr3_nt: TGTGCCAGCAGCCCAAGTCAGGGGGGTTACACAGATACGCAGTATTTT
j_call: TRBJ2-3
clone_size: .
v_call: TRBV7-9
d_call: .

cdr3_aa: CAWSDGTYEQYF
cdr3_nt: TGTGCCTGGAGTGACGGTACCTACGAGCAGTACTTC
j_call: TRBJ2-7
clone_size: .
v_call: TRBV30
d_call: .

cdr3_aa: CASSLSSGGSYEQYF
cdr3_nt: TGTGCCAGCAGTTTATCTAGCGGGGGCTCCTACGAGCAGTACTTC
j_call: TRBJ2-7
clone_size: few
v_call: TRBV27
d_call: TRBD2

cdr3_aa: CASSYSSGLATYEQYF
cdr3_nt: TGTGCCAGCAGTTACTCGTCAGGACTAGCAACCTACGAGCAGTACTTC
j_call: TRBJ2-7
clone_size: .
v_call: TRBV6-5
d_call: TRBD2

cdr3_aa: CASRGSAILEQYF
cdr3_nt: TGTGCCAGCAGGGGGTCGGCGATACTCGAGCAGTACTTC
j_call: TRBJ2-7
clone_size: few
v_call: TRBV2
d_call: .

cdr3_aa: CAISIGGGYEQFF
cdr3_nt: TGTGCCATCAGCATCGGGGGAGGATATGAGCAGTTCTTC
j_call: TRBJ2-1
clone_size: .
v_call: TRBV10-3
d_call: .

cdr3_aa: CASSLARAGLAGALSYNEQFF
cdr3_nt: TGTGCCAGCAGCTTAGCGAGGGCGGGACTAGCGGGAGCCCTCTCCTACAATGAGCAGTTCTTC
j_call: TRBJ2-1
clone_size: .
v_call: TRBV7-2
d_call: TRBD2

cdr3_aa: CASNRGVDEQYF
cdr3_nt: TGTGCCAGCAACCGTGGGGTAGACGAGCAGTACTTC
j_call: TRBJ2-7
clone_size: .
v_call: TRBV13
d_call: .

cdr3_aa: CASLKPRRGSTDTQYF
cdr3_nt: TGTGCCAGCCTGAAGCCGAGGCGGGGGAGCACAGATACGCAGTATTTT
j_call: TRBJ2-3
clone_size: once
v_call: TRBV28
d_call: TRBD2

cdr3_aa: CASSLRGAETQYF
cdr3_nt: TGTGCCAGCAGCTTACGGGGGGCGGAGACCCAGTACTTC
j_call: TRBJ2-5
clone_size: .
v_call: TRBV13
d_call: .

cdr3_aa: CASSLAQGFSYEQYF
cdr3_nt: TGTGCCAGCAGCTTGGCCCAGGGCTTCTCCTACGAGCAGTACTTC
j_call: TRBJ2-7
clone_size: .
v_call: TRBV5-6
d_call: .

cdr3_aa: CASSFLGADNSPLHF
cdr3_nt: TGTGCCAGCAGTTTTTTGGGGGCGGATAATTCACCCCTCCACTTT
j_call: TRBJ1-6
clone_size: .
v_call: TRBV28
d_call: .

cdr3_aa: CASSEVGVSSYNSPLHF
cdr3_nt: TGTGCCAGCAGTGAAGTTGGAGTAAGCTCCTATAATTCACCCCTCCACTTT
j_call: TRBJ1-6
clone_size: .
v_call: TRBV6-1
d_call: .

cdr3_aa: CASSYSGEGNTEAFF
cdr3_nt: TGTGCCAGCAGTTACTCGGGGGAGGGCAACACTGAAGCTTTCTTT
j_call: TRBJ1-1
clone_size: once
v_call: TRBV6-5
d_call: .

cdr3_aa: CASSDGGENGYTF
cdr3_nt: TGTGCCAGCAGTGACGGGGGAGAAAATGGCTACACCTTC
j_call: TRBJ1-2
clone_size: .
v_call: TRBV2
d_call: .

cdr3_aa: CAWKKGTANTGELFF
cdr3_nt: TGTGCCTGGAAGAAAGGGACAGCGAACACCGGGGAGCTGTTTTTT
j_call: TRBJ2-2
clone_size: .
v_call: TRBV30
d_call: TRBD1

cdr3_aa: CASSFFQNTGELFF
cdr3_nt: TGTGCCAGCAGTTTCTTCCAGAACACCGGGGAGCTGTTTTTT
j_call: TRBJ2-2
clone_size: .
v_call: TRBV27
d_call: .

cdr3_aa: CASSLGGEQYF
cdr3_nt: TGTGCCAGCAGTCTGGGCGGAGAGCAGTACTTC
j_call: TRBJ2-7
clone_size: .
v_call: TRBV28
d_call: .

cdr3_aa: CASSVAGPEAFF
cdr3_nt: TGTGCCAGCAGCGTAGCGGGGCCTGAAGCTTTCTTT
j_call: TRBJ1-1
clone_size: .
v_call: TRBV9
d_call: .

cdr3_aa: CASSSGTSGGDSPLHF
cdr3_nt: TGCGCCAGCAGCTCGGGGACATCAGGGGGGGATTCACCCCTCCACTTT
j_call: TRBJ1-6
clone_size: .
v_call: TRBV5-1
d_call: TRBD1